Listed here is a single TCR beta chain. The CDR3 is 15 amino acids. The V segment lost 2 bases and the J segment 8 bases; nucleotides outside the gene matches: 3. Germline CDR1 reads SNHLY; CDR2 reads FYNNEI. The sample comes from a study of blood T cell repertoires in COVID-19. In the study's own analysis: Amplification with reference gene primers provided the estimates of nucleated cell counts. Using immunoSEQ multiplex PCR, the repertoire was profiled, and TCRdb retains in-frame clones only, with some absent. V and J calls and clone size come straight from that table; D and trimming were deduced from the DNA. Among under 200,000 clones listed, about nine tenths were seen once.

This rearrangement joins TRBV2 to TRBJ1-6, with 10 bases matching TRBD1. What was sequenced was peripheral blood. The receptor was derived from a young man with acute or convalescent COVID-19. In nucleotides, the CDR3 is TGTGCCAGCAGTGAATCCGGGACAGGGGATTCACCCCTCCACTTT. It yields the protein CASSESGTGDSPLHF.